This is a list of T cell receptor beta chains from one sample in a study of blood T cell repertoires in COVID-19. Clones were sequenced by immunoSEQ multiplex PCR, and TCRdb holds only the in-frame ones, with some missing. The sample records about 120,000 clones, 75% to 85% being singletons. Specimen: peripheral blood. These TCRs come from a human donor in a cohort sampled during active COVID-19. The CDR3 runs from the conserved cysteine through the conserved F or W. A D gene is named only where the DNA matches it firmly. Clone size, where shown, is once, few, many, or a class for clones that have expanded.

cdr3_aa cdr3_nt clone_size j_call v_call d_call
CASSVAGRSVYNEQFF TGTGCCAGCAGCGTAGCAGGCCGGTCAGTCTACAATGAGCAGTTCTTC - TRBJ2-1 TRBV9 -
CASSPSPGLAGYNEQFF TGCGCCAGCAGCCCATCACCAGGGCTAGCGGGATACAATGAGCAGTTCTTC - TRBJ2-1 TRBV4-3 TRBD2
CASSPSGGSSYEQYF TGTGCCAGCTCACCATCCGGAGGAAGCTCCTACGAGCAGTACTTC - TRBJ2-7 TRBV18 -
CAWSAQGGGQPQHF TGTGCCTGGAGTGCACAGGGGGGAGGACAGCCCCAGCATTTT - TRBJ1-5 TRBV30 TRBD1
CASSLRQGGTGANVLTF TGTGCCAGCAGCCTAAGACAGGGGGGAACTGGGGCCAACGTCCTGACTTTC - TRBJ2-6 TRBV7-2 TRBD1
CASSVGEGMNTEAFF TGTGCCAGCAGCGTAGGGGAGGGGATGAACACTGAAGCTTTCTTT once TRBJ1-1 TRBV9 -
CAWSVRGLAGVNEQFF TGTGCCTGGAGTGTCAGAGGACTAGCGGGAGTAAATGAGCAGTTCTTC - TRBJ2-1 TRBV30 TRBD2
CASSLGQGGVYEQYF TGTGCCAGCTCACTGGGACAGGGGGGTGTGTACGAGCAGTACTTC - TRBJ2-7 TRBV18 TRBD1
CASSRGGSYEQYF TGTGCCAGCAGCCGCGGGGGTTCCTACGAGCAGTACTTC - TRBJ2-7 TRBV28 TRBD2
CASSGRGTGGGIWSNQPQHF TGTGCCAGCAGTGGGCGTGGGACAGGGGGCGGTATATGGAGCAATCAGCCCCAGCATTTT few TRBJ1-5 TRBV27 TRBD1
CAWSRLQETQYF TGTGCCTGGAGTCGTCTCCAAGAGACCCAGTACTTC few TRBJ2-5 TRBV30 -
CASSMGNLNTEAFF TGTGCCAGTAGTATGGGCAACTTGAACACTGAAGCTTTCTTT - TRBJ1-1 TRBV19 -
CASSFSTAFPGAWEKLFF TGTGCCAGCAGCTTTTCCACGGCCTTTCCAGGGGCCTGGGAAAAACTGTTTTTT - TRBJ1-4 TRBV11-2 -